These 10 T cell receptor beta chains were all obtained from the same sample, sequenced in a study of cytomegalovirus exposure and HLA in healthy donors. The PCR used 60 Vbeta and 13 Jbeta primers. TCRdb's table, derived via immunoSEQ multiplex PCR, lists solely in-frame clones and lacks some. The sample lists approximately 170,000 clones, 75% to 90% occurring once. Sequenced sample: PBMCs. The receptors were sampled from a boy under 10 years old in good health and CMV-seronegative.

This chain connects TRBV19 to TRBJ2-7, with 9 bases fitting TRBD1. CDR1 LNHDA and CDR2 SQIVND come from the germline V gene (reference sequence). The CDR3 covers 14 residues. V trimming: 6 bases; J trimming: 5 bases; junction bases outside the gene matches: 8. The CDR3 spells CASRTTGTGNEQYF. The CDR3 DNA sequence: TGTGCCAGTAGGACCACCGGGACAGGGAACGAGCAGTACTTC.

This clone was detected only a few times. J is TRBJ1-1 and V is TRBV23-1; TRBD1 aligns across 8 bases. TRBV23-1 is designated an ORF whose function remains uncertain. The CDR3 has 15 amino acids. After removal of 2 bases from V and 5 bases from J, the junction contained 7 bases not matched to a gene. Written as DNA, the CDR3 is TGCGCCAGCAGTCAAGTCGGGACAGGTACGACTGAAGCTTTCTTT. Translated, it gives CASSQVGTGTTEAFF.

This chain links TRBV12-5 with TRBJ1-5; 7 nucleotides match TRBD1. The CDR3 is 16 amino acids. The germline CDR1 and CDR2 sequences are LGHNT and FRNRAP. The V and J ends lost 6 bases and 0 bases, in that order; junction bases with no gene match: 8. Here the CDR3 reads CASGMGTVNSNQPQHF. CDR3 nucleotides: TGTGCTAGTGGGATGGGGACAGTTAATAGCAATCAGCCCCAGCATTTT. The entire variable domain, with the rest obtained from reference TRBV12-5 and TRBJ1-5, is as follows: DARVTQTPRHKVTEMGQEVTMRCQPILGHNTVFWYRQTMMQGLELLAYFRNRAPLDDSGMPKDRFSAEMPDATLATLKIQPSEPRDSAVYFCASGMGTVNSNQPQHFGDGTRLSIL.

The V call is TRBV4-1, the J call TRBJ1-4; weak D call: TRBD1 (5 bases). Per germline, CDR1 MGHRA and CDR2 YSYEKL. Between the trimmed V and J ends, which lost 4 bases and 5 bases, there was a span of 17 bases. This CDR3 contains 16 residues. CDR3 nucleotide sequence: TGCGCCAGCAGCCCTGGCGGAGGGGTTCTCAATGAAAAACTGTTTTTT. Protein product: CASSPGGGVLNEKLFF.

The chain joins TRBV7-2 to TRBJ2-5; 8 bases are shared with TRBD2. Germline CDR1 and CDR2: SGHTA and FQGNSA. This CDR3 is 16 amino acids long. V lost 1 base to trimming and J lost 5 bases; unmatched junction nucleotides: 9. CDR3 sequence: CASSLDRGGRRETQYF. The CDR3 DNA reads TGTGCCAGCAGCTTAGATCGGGGGGGCCGTCGGGAGACCCAGTACTTC.

The chain joins TRBV6-1 to TRBJ1-2, with a weak D call TRBD1 (5 bases). The CDR3 is 15 residues long. V was clipped by 1 base and J by 2 bases, with 11 bases between them. Germline V gene sequence: CDR1 MNHNS, CDR2 SASEGT. CDR3 loop: CASSEGQFTNYGYTF. The CDR3 DNA is TGTGCCAGCAGTGAAGGACAGTTCACCAACTATGGCTACACCTTC.

A single count supports this clone. The chain employs TRBV18 and TRBJ2-7; TRBD1 is a possible D gene (6 bases). Germline assignment: CDR1 KGHSH and CDR2 LQKENI. This CDR3 comprises 12 residues. Trimming shortened V by 3 bases and J by 4 bases, and 7 bases separated the two germline ends. The CDR3 sequence: CASSPTGYEQYF. The CDR3 nucleotides are TGTGCCAGCTCACCCACAGGGTACGAGCAGTACTTC.

The V call is TRBV7-9, the J call TRBJ2-5; TRBD1 might be the D (6 bases). The V and J ends lost 11 bases and 4 bases respectively, with 14 bases between them. Germline values: CDR1 SEHNR, CDR2 FQNEAQ (reference sequence). The CDR3 totals 12 residues. The CDR3 DNA reads TGTGCCGGCTCAGGGGTAGGAGAGACCCAGTACTTC. This gives the protein CAGSGVGETQYF.

For the CDR3, the DNA is TGTGCCAGCAAACACGGGACTAGCGACTACAATGAGCAGTTCTTC. Encoded protein: CASKHGTSDYNEQFF. V gene TRBV2 combines with J gene TRBJ2-1; TRBD2 agrees at 10 bases. The CDR3 length is 15 residues. The germline V gene encodes CDR1 SNHLY and CDR2 FYNNEI. V shed 7 bases and J 3 bases; nucleotides not matched to a gene: 6. Based on the CDR3 plus reference TRBV2 and TRBJ2-1, the full variable domain is EPEVTQTPSHQVTQMGQEVILRCVPISNHLYFYWYRQILGQKVEFLVSFYNNEISEKSEIFDDQFSVERPDGSNFTLKIRSTKLEDSAMYFCASKHGTSDYNEQFFGPGTRLTVL.

CDR3 protein: CASATGTALNTEAFF. CDR3 in DNA: TGTGCCAGCGCAACCGGGACAGCCCTGAACACTGAAGCTTTCTTT. V usage is TRBV18 and J usage is TRBJ1-1, with TRBD1 matching 7 bases. CDR3 length: 15 amino acids. The germline CDR1 and CDR2 sequences are KGHSH and LQKENI. V lost 8 bases and J lost 0; bases outside the gene matches: 9.